This TCR beta chain appears in the sequencing data of a study of blood T cell repertoires in COVID-19. Study-wide context: Sites in the United States, Italy and Spain provided acute and convalescent COVID-19 samples. PBMCs, B-cell-depleted T cells, or T cells were the source of the cDNA or gDNA that made up the material.

The trim removed 0 bases at V and 3 bases at J, leaving 10 bases unmatched. There are 17 residues in the CDR3. Germline CDR1 and CDR2: GTSNPN and SVGIG (reference sequence). Original processing methods: Amplification of reference gene primers provided the estimated nucleated cell counts. Profiling relied on immunoSEQ multiplex PCR, and the TCRdb table lists in-frame clones only, not all of them. V and J calls and clone size are copied from that table; D and trimming were computed from the DNA. The sample lists 150,000 to 250,000 clones; approximately 80% were seen once. The sequence was obtained from a human donor with acute or convalescent COVID-19. The donor label of this sample is uncertain. The gene calls are TRBV30 and TRBJ1-5; 8 nucleotides agree with TRBD1. Input material: peripheral blood. CDR3 sequence reads: CAWSVRGVRGHNQPQHF. The CDR3 region has the DNA TGTGCCTGGAGTGTACGGGGCGTCAGGGGGCACAATCAGCCCCAGCATTTT.